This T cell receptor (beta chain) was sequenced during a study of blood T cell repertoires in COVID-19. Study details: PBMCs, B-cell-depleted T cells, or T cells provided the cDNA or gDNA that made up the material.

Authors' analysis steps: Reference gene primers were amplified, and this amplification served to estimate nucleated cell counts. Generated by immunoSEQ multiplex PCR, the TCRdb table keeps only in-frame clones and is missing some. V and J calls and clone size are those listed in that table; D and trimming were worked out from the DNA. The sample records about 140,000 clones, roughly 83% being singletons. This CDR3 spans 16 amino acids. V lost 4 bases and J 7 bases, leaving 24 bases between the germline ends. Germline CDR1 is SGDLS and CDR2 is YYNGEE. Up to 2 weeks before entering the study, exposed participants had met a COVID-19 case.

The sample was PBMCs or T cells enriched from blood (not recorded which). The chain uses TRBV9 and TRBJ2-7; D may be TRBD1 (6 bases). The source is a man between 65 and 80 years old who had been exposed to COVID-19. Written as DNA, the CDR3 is TGTGCCAGCAGCCCAGGGACAAACCCGAATAGAGAGGAGCAGTACTTC. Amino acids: CASSPGTNPNREEQYF.